This section outlines one T cell receptor (beta chain) sequence together with its context. The source of the sample is a study of CD8+ T cells in alopecia areata. Trimming removed 3 bases from V and 0 bases from J, with 7 bases in between. The CDR3 loop spans 13 amino acids. Germline V gene data show CDR1 as SQVTM and CDR2 as ANQGSEA. As the sequencing template, cDNA was produced by extracting RNA and reverse transcribing it. Assay: immunoSEQ multiplex PCR; the TCRdb copy retains only in-frame clones and omits some. There are 80,000 to 100,000 clones in the sample; roughly 42% occur only once, and roughly 0.79% lies in the top ten. From PBMCs, CD4+ and CD8+ T cells were sorted.

The chain joins TRBV29-1 to TRBJ2-3; weak D call: TRBD2 (5 bases). This clonotype was obtained from a human donor with alopecia areata. Material for sequencing was CD4+ T cells sorted from blood. Here the CDR3 DNA reads TGCAGCGTTGACGGGGAAAGCACAGATACGCAGTATTTT. Amino acids: CSVDGESTDTQYF.